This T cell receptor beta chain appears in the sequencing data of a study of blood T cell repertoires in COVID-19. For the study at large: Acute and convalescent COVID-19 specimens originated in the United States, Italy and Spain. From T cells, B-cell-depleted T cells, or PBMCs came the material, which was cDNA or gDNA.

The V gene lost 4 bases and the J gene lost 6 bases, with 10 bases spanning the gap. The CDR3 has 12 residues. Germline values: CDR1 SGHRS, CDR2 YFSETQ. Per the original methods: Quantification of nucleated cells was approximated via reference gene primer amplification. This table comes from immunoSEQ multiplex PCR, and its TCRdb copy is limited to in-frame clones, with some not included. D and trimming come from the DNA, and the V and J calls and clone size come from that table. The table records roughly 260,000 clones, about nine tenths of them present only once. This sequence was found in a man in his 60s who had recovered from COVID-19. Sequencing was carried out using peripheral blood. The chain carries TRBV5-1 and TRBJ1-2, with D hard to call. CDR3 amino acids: CASSADKDGYTF. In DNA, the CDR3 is TGCGCCAGCAGCGCCGACAAAGATGGCTACACCTTC.